The clone carrying this T cell receptor (beta chain) was observed many times. Time point specified: persistent/refractory GD, antithyroid drugs over 5 years with positive TRAb. The TCR library was made from RNA extracted from PBMCs. This entry comes from a study of regulatory T cells in long-lasting Graves disease. This CDR3 has 18 residues. V was pared by 3 bases and J by 3 bases, with 18 bases between. Germline values: CDR1 SGHAT, CDR2 FQNNGV. Relying on iRepertoire HTBI primers and Arm-PCR of CDR3 regions, the team built TCR beta libraries. Using its own MiXCR run on the multiplex PCR reads, TCRdb lists one record per CDR3 protein. The data contain 250,000 to 300,000 distinct CDR3 sequences, 22% of them singletons.

V and J are TRBV11-2 and TRBJ2-6; perhaps TRBD2 as D (6 bases). The material was peripheral blood mononuclear cells (PBMCs), obtained when the disease was refractory, from a patient treated with antithyroid drugs. The sequence came from a female donor with Graves disease. CDR3 amino acids: CASSFPTRKVFGANVLTF. The CDR3 DNA is TGTGCCAGCAGCTTCCCGACTAGAAAGGTTTTTGGGGCCAACGTCCTGACTTTC.